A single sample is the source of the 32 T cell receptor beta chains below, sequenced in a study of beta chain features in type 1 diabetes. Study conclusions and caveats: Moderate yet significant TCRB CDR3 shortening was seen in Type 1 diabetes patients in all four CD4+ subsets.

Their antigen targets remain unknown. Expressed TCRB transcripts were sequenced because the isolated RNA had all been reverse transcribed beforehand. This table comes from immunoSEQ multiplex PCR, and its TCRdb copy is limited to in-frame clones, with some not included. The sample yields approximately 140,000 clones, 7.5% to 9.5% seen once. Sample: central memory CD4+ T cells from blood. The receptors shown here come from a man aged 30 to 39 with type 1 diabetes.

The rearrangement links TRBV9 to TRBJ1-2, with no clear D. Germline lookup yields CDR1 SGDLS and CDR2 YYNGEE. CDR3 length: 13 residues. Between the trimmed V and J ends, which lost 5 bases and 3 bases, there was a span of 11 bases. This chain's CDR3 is CASSDGGHYGYTF. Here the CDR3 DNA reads TGTGCCAGCAGTGACGGCGGGCACTATGGCTACACCTTC. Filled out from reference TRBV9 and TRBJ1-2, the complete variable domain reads DSGVTQTPKHLITATGQRVTLRCSPRSGDLSVYWYQQSLDQGLQFLIQYYNGEERAKGNILERFSAQQFPDLHSELNLSSLELGDSALYFCASSDGGHYGYTFGSGTRLTVV.

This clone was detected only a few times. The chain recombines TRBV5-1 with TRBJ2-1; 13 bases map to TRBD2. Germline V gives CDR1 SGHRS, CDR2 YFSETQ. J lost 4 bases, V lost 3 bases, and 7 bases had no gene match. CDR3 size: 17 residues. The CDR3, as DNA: TGCGCCAGCAGCTACGGACTAGCGGGGGCCCTTTACAATGAGCAGTTCTTC. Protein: CASSYGLAGALYNEQFF. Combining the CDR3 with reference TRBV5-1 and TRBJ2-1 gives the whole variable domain KAGVTQTPRYLIKTRGQQVTLSCSPISGHRSVSWYQQTPGQGLQFLFEYFSETQRNKGNFPGRFSGRQFSNSRSEMNVSTLELGDSALYLCASSYGLAGALYNEQFFGPGTRLTVL.

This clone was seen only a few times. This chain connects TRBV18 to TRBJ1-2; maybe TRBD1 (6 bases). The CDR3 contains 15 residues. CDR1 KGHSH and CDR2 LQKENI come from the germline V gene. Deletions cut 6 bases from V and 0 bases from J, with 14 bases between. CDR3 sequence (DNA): TGTGCCAGCTCCCAGGGGCAGACCACTAACTATGGCTACACCTTC. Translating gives CASSQGQTTNYGYTF.

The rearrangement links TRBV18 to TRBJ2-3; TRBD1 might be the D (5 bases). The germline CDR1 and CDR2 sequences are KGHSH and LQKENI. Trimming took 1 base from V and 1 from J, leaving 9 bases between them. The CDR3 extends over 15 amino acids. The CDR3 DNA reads TGTGCCAGCTCACCACTGAGCAGGGGCACAGATACGCAGTATTTT. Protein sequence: CASSPLSRGTDTQYF.

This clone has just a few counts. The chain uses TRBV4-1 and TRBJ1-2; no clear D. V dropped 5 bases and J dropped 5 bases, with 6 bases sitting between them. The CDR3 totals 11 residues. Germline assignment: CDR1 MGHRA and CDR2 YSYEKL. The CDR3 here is CASSTRYGYTF. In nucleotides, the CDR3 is TGCGCCAGCAGCACTAGATATGGCTACACCTTC.

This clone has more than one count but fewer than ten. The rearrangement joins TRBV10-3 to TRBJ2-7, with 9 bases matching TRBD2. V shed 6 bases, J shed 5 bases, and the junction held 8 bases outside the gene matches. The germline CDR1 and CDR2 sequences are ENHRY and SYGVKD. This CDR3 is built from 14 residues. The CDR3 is CAIRTTSGANEQYF. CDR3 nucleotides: TGTGCCATCAGAACGACTAGCGGTGCTAACGAGCAGTACTTC.

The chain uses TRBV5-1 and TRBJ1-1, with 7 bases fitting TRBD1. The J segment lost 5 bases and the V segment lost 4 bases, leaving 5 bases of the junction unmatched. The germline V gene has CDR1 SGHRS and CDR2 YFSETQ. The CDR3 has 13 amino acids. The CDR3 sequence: CASSQGGRTEAFF. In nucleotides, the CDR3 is TGCGCCAGCAGCCAAGGGGGCCGAACTGAAGCTTTCTTT.

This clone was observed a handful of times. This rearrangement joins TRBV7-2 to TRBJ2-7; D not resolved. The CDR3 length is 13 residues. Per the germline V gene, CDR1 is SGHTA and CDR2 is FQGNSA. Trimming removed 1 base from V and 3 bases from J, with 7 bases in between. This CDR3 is CASSLGTYYEQYF. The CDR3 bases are TGTGCCAGCAGCTTAGGAACCTACTACGAGCAGTACTTC.

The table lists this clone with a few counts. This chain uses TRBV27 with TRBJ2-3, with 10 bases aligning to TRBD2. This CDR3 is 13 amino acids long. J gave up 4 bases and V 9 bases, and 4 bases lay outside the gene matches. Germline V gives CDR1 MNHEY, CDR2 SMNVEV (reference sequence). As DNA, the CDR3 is TGTGCCAGTAGCGGGGGGCCGTCAGATACGCAGTATTTT. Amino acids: CASSGGPSDTQYF.

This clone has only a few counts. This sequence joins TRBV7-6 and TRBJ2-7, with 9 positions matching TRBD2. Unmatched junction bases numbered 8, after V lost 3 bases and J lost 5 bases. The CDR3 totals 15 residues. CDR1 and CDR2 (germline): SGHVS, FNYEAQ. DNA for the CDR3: TGTGCCAGCAGCTTGGGGGGACTAGCCGCCGACGAGCAGTACTTC. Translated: CASSLGGLAADEQYF.

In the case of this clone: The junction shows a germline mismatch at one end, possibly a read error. CDR3 sequence reads: CASSLVGRETQYF. The CDR3 nucleotides read TGCGCCAGCAGTTTGGTGGGGCGGGAGACCCAGTACTTC. The genes are TRBV5-1 and TRBJ2-5; TRBD1 might be the D (5 bases). CDR3 length: 13 amino acids. Germline-derived CDR1 and CDR2 are SGHRS and YFSETQ.

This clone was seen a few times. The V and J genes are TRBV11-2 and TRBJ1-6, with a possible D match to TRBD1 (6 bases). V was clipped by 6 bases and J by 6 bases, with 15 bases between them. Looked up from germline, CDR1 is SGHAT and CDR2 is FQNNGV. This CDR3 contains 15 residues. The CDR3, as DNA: TGTGCCAGCAGGGGCGGGGGGCGGCCTAATTCACCCCTCCACTTT. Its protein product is CASRGGGRPNSPLHF.

The CDR3 here is CASSRQGSYNEQFF. CDR3 in DNA: TGCGCCAGCAGCCGCCAGGGGTCCTACAATGAGCAGTTCTTC. This rearrangement joins TRBV5-1 to TRBJ2-1; D is perhaps TRBD1 (6 bases). V lost 4 bases, J lost 1 base, and 9 bases lay in between. This CDR3 is built from 14 residues. Germline CDR1 and CDR2: SGHRS and YFSETQ. Complete variable domain (other parts from reference TRBV5-1 and TRBJ2-1): KAGVTQTPRYLIKTRGQQVTLSCSPISGHRSVSWYQQTPGQGLQFLFEYFSETQRNKGNFPGRFSGRQFSNSRSEMNVSTLELGDSALYLCASSRQGSYNEQFFGPGTRLTVL.

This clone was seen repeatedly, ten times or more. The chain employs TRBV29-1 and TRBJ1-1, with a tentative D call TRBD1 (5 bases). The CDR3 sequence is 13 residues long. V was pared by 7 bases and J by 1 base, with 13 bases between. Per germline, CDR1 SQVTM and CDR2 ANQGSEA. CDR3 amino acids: CSADRGRNTEAFF. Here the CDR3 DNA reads TGCAGCGCCGATAGGGGCCGGAACACTGAAGCTTTCTTT. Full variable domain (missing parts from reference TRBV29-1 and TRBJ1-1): SAVISQKPSRDICQRGTSLTIQCQVDSQVTMMFWYRQQPGQSLTLIATANQGSEATYESGFVIDKFPISRPNLTFSTLTVSNMSPEDSSIYLCSADRGRNTEAFFGQGTRLTVV.

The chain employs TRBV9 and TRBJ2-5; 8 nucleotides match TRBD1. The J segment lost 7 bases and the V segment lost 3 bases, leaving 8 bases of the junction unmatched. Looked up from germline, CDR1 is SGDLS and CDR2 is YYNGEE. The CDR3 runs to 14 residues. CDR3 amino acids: CASSGGTGTGTQYF. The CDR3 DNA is TGTGCCAGCAGCGGCGGAACAGGGACAGGGACCCAGTACTTC.

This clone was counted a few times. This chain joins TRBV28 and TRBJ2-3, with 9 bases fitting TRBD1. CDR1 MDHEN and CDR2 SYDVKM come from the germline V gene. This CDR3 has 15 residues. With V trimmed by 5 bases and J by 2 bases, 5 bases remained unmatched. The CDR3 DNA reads TGTGCCAGCAGTACCCGGGACAGGGCCACAGATACGCAGTATTTT. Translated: CASSTRDRATDTQYF.

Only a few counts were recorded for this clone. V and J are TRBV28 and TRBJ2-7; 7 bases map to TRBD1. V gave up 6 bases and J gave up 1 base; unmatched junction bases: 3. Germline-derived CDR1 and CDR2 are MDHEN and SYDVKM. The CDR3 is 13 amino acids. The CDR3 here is CASRRQGSYEQYF. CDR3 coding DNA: TGTGCCAGCAGGAGACAGGGATCCTACGAGCAGTACTTC.

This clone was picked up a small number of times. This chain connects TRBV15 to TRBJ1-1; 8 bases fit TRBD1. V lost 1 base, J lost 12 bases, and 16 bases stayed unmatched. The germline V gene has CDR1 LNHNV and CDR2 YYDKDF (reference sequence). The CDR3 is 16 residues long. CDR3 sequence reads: CATSRGGDRSAQEPFF. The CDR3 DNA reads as TGTGCCACCAGCAGAGGAGGGGACAGGAGCGCTCAGGAGCCTTTCTTT.

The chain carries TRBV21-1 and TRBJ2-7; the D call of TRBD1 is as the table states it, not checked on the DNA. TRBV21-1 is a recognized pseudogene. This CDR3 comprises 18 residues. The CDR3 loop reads CASSKARHPTGNLREQYF. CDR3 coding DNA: TGTGCCAGCAGCAAAGCTCGCCACCCGACAGGAAATCTACGAGAGCAGTACTTC.

CDR3 sequence: CASSYRERGANEQFF. The CDR3 region has the DNA TGTGCCAGCAGTTACAGAGAGCGGGGGGCCAATGAGCAGTTCTTC. The chain couples TRBV6-5 to TRBJ2-1, with 9 bases fitting TRBD2. The length of the CDR3 is 15 residues. CDR1 and CDR2 from the germline V gene are MNHEY and SVGAGI. With 2 bases clipped from V and 6 bases from J, the junction kept 5 bases outside the gene matches.

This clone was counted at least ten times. CDR3 in amino acids: CASSQDRGTADTQYF. CDR3 DNA: TGTGCCAGCAGCCAAGATAGGGGGACCGCAGATACGCAGTATTTT. The chain recombines TRBV4-2 with TRBJ2-3, with a tentative D call TRBD1 (6 bases). The V gene lost 0 bases and the J gene lost 4 bases, with 11 bases spanning the gap. The CDR3 has 15 amino acids. From germline, CDR1 is LGHNA and CDR2 YNFKEQ.

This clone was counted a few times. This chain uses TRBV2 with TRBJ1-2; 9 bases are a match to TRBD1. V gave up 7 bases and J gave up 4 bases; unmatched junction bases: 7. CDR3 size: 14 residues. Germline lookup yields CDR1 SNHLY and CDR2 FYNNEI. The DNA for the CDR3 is TGTGCCAGCACCAAACAGGGGGCGAGCTATGGCTACACCTTC. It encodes CASTKQGASYGYTF.

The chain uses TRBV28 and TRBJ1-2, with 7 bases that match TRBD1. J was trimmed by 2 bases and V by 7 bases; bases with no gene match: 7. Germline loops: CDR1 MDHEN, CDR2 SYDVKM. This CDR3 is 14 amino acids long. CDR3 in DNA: TGTGCCAGCACCAGACAGGGTTACAACTATGGCTACACCTTC. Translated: CASTRQGYNYGYTF.

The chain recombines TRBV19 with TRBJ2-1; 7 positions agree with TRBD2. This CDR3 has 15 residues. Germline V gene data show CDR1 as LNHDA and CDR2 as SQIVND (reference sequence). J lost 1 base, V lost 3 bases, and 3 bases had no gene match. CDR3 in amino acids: CASSISGGSYNEQFF. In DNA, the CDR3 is TGTGCCAGTAGTATCTCCGGGGGGTCCTACAATGAGCAGTTCTTC.

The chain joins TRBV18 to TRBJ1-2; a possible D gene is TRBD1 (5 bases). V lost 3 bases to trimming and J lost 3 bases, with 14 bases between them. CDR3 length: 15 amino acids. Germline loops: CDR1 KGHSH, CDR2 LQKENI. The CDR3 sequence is CASSPGAGRDYGYTF. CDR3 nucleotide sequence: TGTGCCAGCTCACCCGGAGCGGGACGGGACTATGGCTACACCTTC.

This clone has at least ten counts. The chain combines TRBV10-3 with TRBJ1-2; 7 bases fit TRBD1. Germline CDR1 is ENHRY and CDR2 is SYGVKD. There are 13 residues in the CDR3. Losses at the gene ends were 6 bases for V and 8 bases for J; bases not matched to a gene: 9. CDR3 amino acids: CAISDRVEDGYTF. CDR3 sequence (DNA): TGTGCCATCAGCGACAGGGTGGAAGACGGCTACACCTTC.

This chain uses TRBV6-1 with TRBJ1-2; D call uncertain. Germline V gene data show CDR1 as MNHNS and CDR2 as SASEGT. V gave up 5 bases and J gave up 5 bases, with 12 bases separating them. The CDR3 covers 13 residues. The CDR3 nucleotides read TGTGCCAGCAGTTATGGTTCCGAGTATGGCTACACCTTC. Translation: CASSYGSEYGYTF.

The CDR3 is CASSLTGTSNSPLHF. The CDR3 DNA reads TGCGCCAGCAGCTTGACAGGAACGAGTAATTCACCCCTCCACTTT. V gene TRBV5-1 combines with J gene TRBJ1-6; possible D gene TRBD1, 5 bases. Germline CDR1 SGHRS, CDR2 YFSETQ. The CDR3 is made up of 15 amino acids. V was shortened by 1 base and J by 6 bases, with 11 bases between the two germline ends.

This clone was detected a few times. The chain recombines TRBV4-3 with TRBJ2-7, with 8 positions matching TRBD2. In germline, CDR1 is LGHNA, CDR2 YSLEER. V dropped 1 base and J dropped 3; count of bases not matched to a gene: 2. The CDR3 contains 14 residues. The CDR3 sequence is CASSQALAGYEQYF. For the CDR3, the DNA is TGCGCCAGCAGCCAAGCCCTAGCGGGCTACGAGCAGTACTTC.

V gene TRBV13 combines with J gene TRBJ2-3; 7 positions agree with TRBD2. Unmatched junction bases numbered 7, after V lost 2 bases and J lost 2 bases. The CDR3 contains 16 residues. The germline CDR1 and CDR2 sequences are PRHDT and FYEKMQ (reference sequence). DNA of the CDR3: TGTGCCAGCAGCTTACGCCGCGGGGGTGACACAGATACGCAGTATTTT. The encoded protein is CASSLRRGGDTDTQYF. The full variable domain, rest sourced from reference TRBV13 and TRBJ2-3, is AAGVIQSPRHLIKEKRETATLKCYPIPRHDTVYWYQQGPGQDPQFLISFYEKMQSDKGSIPDRFSAQQFSDYHSELNMSSLELGDSALYFCASSLRRGGDTDTQYFGPGTRLTVL.

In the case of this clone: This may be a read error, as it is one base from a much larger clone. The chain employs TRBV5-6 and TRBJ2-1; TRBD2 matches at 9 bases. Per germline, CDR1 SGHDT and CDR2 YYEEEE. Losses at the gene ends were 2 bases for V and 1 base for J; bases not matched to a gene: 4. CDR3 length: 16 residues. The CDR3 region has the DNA TGTGCCAGCAGCTTAAGCCTAGCGGGGTCCTACAATGAGCAGTTCTTC. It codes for CASSLSLAGSYNEQFF.

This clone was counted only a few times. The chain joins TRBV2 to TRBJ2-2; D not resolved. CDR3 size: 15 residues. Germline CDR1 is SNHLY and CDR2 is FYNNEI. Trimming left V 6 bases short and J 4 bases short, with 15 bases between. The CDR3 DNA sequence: TGTGCCAGCAGAGTTGACTTTTTCGCCACCGGGGAGCTGTTTTTT. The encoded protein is CASRVDFFATGELFF.